The source of this T cell receptor (beta chain) is a study of Ad26.COV2.S vaccination and SARS-CoV-2 variants. Study background: Donor participated within the Ad26.COV2.S arm of the COV1001 trial.

The treatment here: roughly 20 received Ad26.COV2.S at low or high dose, single or two shots; about 5 received placebo; per-sample allocation not given. Repertoires come from day 63 after the first vaccine or placebo injection. Based in Boston, the donor was an adult of 18-55 years. The vaccine antigen was prefusion-stabilized Wuhan SARS-CoV-2 spike. Profiling relied on immunoSEQ multiplex PCR, and the TCRdb table lists in-frame clones only, not all of them. The table includes hundreds of thousands of clones, roughly 90% detected once. The specimen comprised peripheral blood, sampled in a trial of Ad26.COV2.S vaccine versus placebo. The receptor comes from a person aged 18-65 years who received the Ad26.COV2.S COVID-19 vaccine or a placebo.

CDR3 residues: CSVRLGQETQYF. The CDR3 DNA is TGCAGCGTCCGACTGGGCCAAGAGACCCAGTACTTC. The chain joins TRBV29-1 to TRBJ2-5, with unresolved D. The CDR3 extends over 12 amino acids. V shed 6 bases and J shed 1 base, with 9 bases lying between them. Germline V gene data show CDR1 as SQVTM and CDR2 as ANQGSEA. The full variable domain, with the rest looked up from reference TRBV29-1 and TRBJ2-5, is SAVISQKPSRDICQRGTSLTIQCQVDSQVTMMFWYRQQPGQSLTLIATANQGSEATYESGFVIDKFPISRPNLTFSTLTVSNMSPEDSSIYLCSVRLGQETQYFGPGTRLLVL.